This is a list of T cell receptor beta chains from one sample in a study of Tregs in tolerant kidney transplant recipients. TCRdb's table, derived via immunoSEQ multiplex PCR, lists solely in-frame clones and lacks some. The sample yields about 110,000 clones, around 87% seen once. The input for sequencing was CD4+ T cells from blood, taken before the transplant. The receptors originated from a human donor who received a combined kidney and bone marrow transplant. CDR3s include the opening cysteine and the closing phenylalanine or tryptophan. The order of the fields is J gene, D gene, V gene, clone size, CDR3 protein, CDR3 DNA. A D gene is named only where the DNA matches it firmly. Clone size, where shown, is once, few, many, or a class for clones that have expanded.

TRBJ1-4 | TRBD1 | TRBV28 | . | CASSFEGAGEKLFF | TGTGCCAGCAGTTTTGAGGGGGCGGGTGAAAAACTGTTTTTT
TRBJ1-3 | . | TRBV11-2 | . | CASSLEEGVRRNTIYF | TGTGCCAGCAGCTTAGAAGAGGGGGTCCGCAGAAACACCATATATTTT
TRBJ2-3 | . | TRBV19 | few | CASSPRQTTDTQYF | TGTGCCAGTAGCCCCAGGCAGACGACAGATACGCAGTATTTT
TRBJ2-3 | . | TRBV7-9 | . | CASSQPTSKITDTQYF | TGTGCCAGCAGCCAACCCACTAGCAAAATCACAGATACGCAGTATTTT
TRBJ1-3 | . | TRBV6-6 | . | CASSPLRLLSGNTIYF | TGTGCCAGCAGTCCCCTACGGTTACTCTCTGGAAACACCATATATTTT
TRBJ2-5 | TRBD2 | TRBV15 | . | CATSRAHLAGAATQYF | TGTGCCACCAGCAGAGCTCACTTAGCGGGAGCGGCGACCCAGTACTTC
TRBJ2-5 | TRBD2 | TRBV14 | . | CASSAGLAGGLTETQYF | TGTGCCAGCAGCGCCGGACTAGCGGGGGGCCTCACGGAGACCCAGTACTTC
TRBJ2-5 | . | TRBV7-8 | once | CASNILALPGETQYF | TGTGCCAGCAACATTCTAGCCCTACCGGGGGAGACCCAGTACTTC
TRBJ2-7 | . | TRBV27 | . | CASTRWGPGDEQYF | TGTGCCAGCACCCGCTGGGGGCCCGGAGACGAGCAGTACTTC
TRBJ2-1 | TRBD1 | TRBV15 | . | CATSRTYRDRDNEQFF | TGTGCCACCAGCAGAACCTACCGGGACAGGGACAATGAGCAGTTCTTC
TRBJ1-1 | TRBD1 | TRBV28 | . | CASSVDRGFDTEAFF | TGTGCCAGCAGTGTCGACAGGGGGTTCGACACTGAAGCTTTCTTT
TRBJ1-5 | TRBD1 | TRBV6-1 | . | CAISGGTVNQPQHF | TGTGCCATCTCAGGGGGGACAGTCAATCAGCCCCAGCATTTT
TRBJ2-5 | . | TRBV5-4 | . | CASSLDPRETQYF | TGTGCCAGCAGCTTGGACCCGCGGGAGACCCAGTACTTC
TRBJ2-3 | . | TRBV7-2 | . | CASSLVRAGMSTDTQYF | TGTGCCAGCAGCTTAGTTAGGGCAGGGATGAGCACAGATACGCAGTATTTT
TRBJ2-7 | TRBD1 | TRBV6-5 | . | CASTRGGTGGYEQYF | TGTGCCAGCACCCGGGGGGGGACAGGGGGGTACGAGCAGTACTTC
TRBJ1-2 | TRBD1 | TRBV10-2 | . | CASTSDRGDGYTF | TGCGCCAGCACCTCCGACAGGGGGGATGGCTACACCTTC
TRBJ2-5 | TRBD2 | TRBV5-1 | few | CASSSGTSGRETQYF | TGCGCCAGCAGCAGTGGGACTAGCGGTCGAGAGACCCAGTACTTC
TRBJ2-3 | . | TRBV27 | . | CASSLVTLAGDTQYF | TGTGCCAGCAGTTTAGTTACCCTAGCAGGCGATACGCAGTATTTT
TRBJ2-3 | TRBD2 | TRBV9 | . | CASSVDVAGGSTDTQYF | TGTGCCAGCAGCGTAGATGTGGCGGGAGGATCCACAGATACGCAGTATTTT
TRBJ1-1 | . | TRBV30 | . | CAWSEQANTEAFF | TGTGCCTGGAGCGAACAGGCGAACACTGAAGCTTTCTTT
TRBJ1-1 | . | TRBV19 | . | CASSIGGTAFF | TGTGCCAGTAGTATCGGGGGGACAGCTTTCTTT
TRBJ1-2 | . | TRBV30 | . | CAWTGDGFGYTF | TGTGCCTGGACAGGGGACGGTTTCGGCTACACCTTC
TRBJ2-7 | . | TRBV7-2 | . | CASSSIHGRDYEQYF | TGTGCCAGCAGCTCGATTCACGGACGGGACTACGAGCAGTACTTC
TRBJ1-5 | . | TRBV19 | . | CASSPQTRQYNQPQHF | TGTGCCAGTAGTCCACAGACACGGCAATACAATCAGCCCCAGCATTTT
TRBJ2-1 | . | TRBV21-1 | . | CASSNASRSYNEQFF | TGTGCCAGCAGCAATGCCAGTCGCTCCTACAATGAGCAGTTCTTC
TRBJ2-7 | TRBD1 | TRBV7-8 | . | CASSTKTGTTYEQYF | TGTGCCAGCAGCACAAAGACAGGGACAACCTACGAGCAGTACTTC